These 19 T cell receptor beta chains came from one sample sequenced in a study of shared clonotypes between healthy human individuals. Produced via immunoSEQ multiplex PCR; TCRdb's table is partial and in-frame only. Here the sample spans more than 90,000 clones, around two thirds being singletons. The sample taken for sequencing was memory CD8+ T cells sorted from blood. As for subset: CD45RO+ cells pooled with CCR7-negative TemRA cells. These receptors came from a man under 40 in good health.

V is TRBV11-2 and J is TRBJ2-1; D is possibly TRBD1 (5 bases). V was shortened by 4 bases and J by 6 bases, with 19 bases between the two germline ends. From germline, CDR1 is SGHAT and CDR2 FQNNGV. The CDR3 covers 16 residues. CDR3 in DNA: TGTGCCAGCAGCTCACCAGAGCTAGTTAGGGGCAATGAGCAGTTCTTC. Protein product: CASSSPELVRGNEQFF.

The chain combines TRBV5-1 with TRBJ2-7; D may be TRBD1 or TRBD2 (5 bases each). CDR1 and CDR2 (germline): SGHRS, YFSETQ. V was trimmed by 5 bases and J by 4 bases, leaving 10 bases between them. CDR3 length: 12 residues. In DNA, the CDR3 is TGCGCCAGCAGGTCCGGGGCTTACGAGCAGTACTTC. Translation gives CASRSGAYEQYF. Full variable domain (missing parts from reference TRBV5-1 and TRBJ2-7): KAGVTQTPRYLIKTRGQQVTLSCSPISGHRSVSWYQQTPGQGLQFLFEYFSETQRNKGNFPGRFSGRQFSNSRSEMNVSTLELGDSALYLCASRSGAYEQYFGPGTRLTVT.

V gene TRBV5-4 combines with J gene TRBJ2-6, with 7 bases identical to TRBD2. The CDR3 extends over 16 amino acids. V was clipped by 5 bases and J by 0 bases; unmatched bases: 5. Germline CDR1 and CDR2: SGHNT and YYREEE (reference sequence). CDR3: CASSSGGFSGANVLTF. The CDR3, as DNA: TGTGCCAGCAGTTCGGGGGGATTCTCTGGGGCCAACGTCCTGACTTTC. Full variable domain (remainder filled in from reference TRBV5-4 and TRBJ2-6): ETGVTQSPTHLIKTRGQQVTLRCSSQSGHNTVSWYQQALGQGPQFIFQYYREEENGRGNFPPRFSGLQFPNYSSELNVNALELDDSALYLCASSSGGFSGANVLTFGAGSRLTVL.

The CDR3: CASGRKETQYF. The CDR3 DNA reads TGTGCCAGCGGACGGAAAGAGACCCAGTACTTC. The J gene is TRBJ2-5, the V gene TRBV27; the D is unclear. The germline gives CDR1 MNHEY, CDR2 SMNVEV (reference sequence). Deletions cut 8 bases from V and 3 bases from J, with 7 bases between. CDR3 size: 11 residues.

The J gene is TRBJ1-2, the V gene TRBV10-2; D is possibly TRBD1 (5 bases). This CDR3 has 16 amino acids. Trimming removed 3 bases from V and 4 bases from J, with 18 bases in between. The germline CDR1 and CDR2 sequences are WSHSY and SAAADI. As DNA, the CDR3 is TGCGCCAGCAGTGAAGAGCTGGGGCTATGGGGCTATGGCTACACCTTC. Amino acids: CASSEELGLWGYGYTF.

This clone was detected many times. This sequence joins TRBV2 and TRBJ2-7; D unresolved. The CDR3 totals 13 residues. The germline gives CDR1 SNHLY, CDR2 FYNNEI. Trimming left V 3 bases short and J 4 bases short, with 10 bases between. The CDR3 is CASSDTGYYEQYF. CDR3 in DNA: TGTGCCAGCAGTGACACCGGGTATTACGAGCAGTACTTC.

As concerns this clone: One end of the junction fails to match germline, which may point to a read error. The genes are TRBV13 and TRBJ2-1; TRBD1 aligns across 7 bases. This CDR3 region has 13 residues. The germline CDR1 and CDR2 sequences are PRHDT and FYEKMQ (reference sequence). The CDR3 DNA is TGTGCCAGCAGCTTGCTAGGGGGCGCCACCCGGCTCTTC. This translates into CASSLLGGATRLF.

The chain uses TRBV30 and TRBJ1-1, with 10 bases identical to TRBD1. The germline V gene has CDR1 GTSNPN and CDR2 SVGIG (reference sequence). CDR3 size: 14 residues. V was pared by 7 bases and J by 7 bases, with 12 bases of the junction left unmatched. The CDR3 loop reads CASHTGTGVNEAFF. CDR3 nucleotide sequence: TGTGCCTCCCATACCGGGACAGGGGTGAATGAAGCTTTCTTT. Looking up the rest from reference TRBV30 and TRBJ1-1 gives the full variable domain: SQTIHQWPATLVQPVGSPLSLECTVEGTSNPNLYWYRQAAGRGLQLLFYSVGIGQISSEVPQNLSASRPQDRQFILSSKKLLLSDSGFYLCASHTGTGVNEAFFGQGTRLTVV.

The chain links TRBV5-1 to TRBJ2-1; TRBD2 might be the D (6 bases). Deletions cut 0 bases from V and 0 bases from J, with 10 bases between. Germline values: CDR1 SGHRS, CDR2 YFSETQ. There are 16 residues in the CDR3. CDR3 in amino acids: CASSLEARDSYNEQFF. Here the CDR3 DNA reads TGCGCCAGCAGCTTGGAGGCGCGGGACTCCTACAATGAGCAGTTCTTC.

This chain joins TRBV5-6 and TRBJ2-2; 9 nucleotides match TRBD1. The junction had 7 bases not matched to a gene; V was cut back by 4 bases and J by 3 bases. This CDR3 has 16 amino acids. Looked up from germline, CDR1 is SGHDT and CDR2 is YYEEEE. The CDR3, as DNA: TGTGCCAGCAGCGCCGCAAACAGGGGGCACACCGGGGAGCTGTTTTTT. Translation: CASSAANRGHTGELFF.

In its sample, this clone was seen a few times. This chain uses TRBV6-1 with TRBJ2-1, with 9 bases that match TRBD2. In germline, CDR1 is MNHNS, CDR2 SASEGT. V was clipped by 3 bases and J by 7 bases; unmatched bases: 4. The CDR3 sequence is 14 residues long. CDR3 in DNA: TGTGCCAGCAGTGATGGGCGGGAGGGGAATGAGCAGTTCTTC. Translation gives CASSDGREGNEQFF.

V is TRBV6-4 and J is TRBJ2-1; 9 nucleotides line up with TRBD2. V lost 10 bases and J lost 8; bases outside the gene matches: 15. The germline V gene has CDR1 MRHNA and CDR2 SNTAGT. The CDR3 sequence is 15 residues long. This CDR3 is CATTPREGGFDEQFF. The CDR3 nucleotides are TGTGCCACCACCCCGCGGGAGGGCGGTTTCGATGAGCAGTTCTTC.

This clone was counted between two and nine times. The V call is TRBV25-1, the J call TRBJ1-5; D unclear. Germline lookup yields CDR1 MGHDK and CDR2 SYGVNS. This CDR3 has 13 amino acids. Between the trimmed V and J ends, which lost 2 bases and 2 bases, there was a span of 4 bases. CDR3 sequence reads: CASSEKGNQPQHF. The CDR3 DNA sequence: TGTGCCAGCAGTGAAAAGGGCAATCAGCCCCAGCATTTT.

The chain is built from TRBV25-1 and TRBJ2-2; D is undetermined. Germline V lookup: CDR1 MGHDK, CDR2 SYGVNS. This CDR3 has 16 residues. V was trimmed by 3 bases and J by 0 bases, leaving 11 bases between them. This CDR3 reads CASSDNRLTNTGELFF. CDR3 in DNA: TGTGCCAGCAGTGATAACCGTCTAACGAACACCGGGGAGCTGTTTTTT.

J is TRBJ1-1 and V is TRBV25-1; no clear D. Between the trimmed V and J ends, which lost 3 bases and 4 bases, there was a span of 12 bases. The CDR3 is 14 residues long. CDR1 and CDR2 from the germline V gene are MGHDK and SYGVNS. The CDR3 protein is CASSDKVWTTEAFF. Here the CDR3 DNA reads TGTGCCAGCAGTGATAAAGTGTGGACCACTGAAGCTTTCTTT.

This chain links TRBV9 with TRBJ2-1; no clear D. The germline gives CDR1 SGDLS, CDR2 YYNGEE. Between the trimmed V and J ends, which lost 0 bases and 2 bases, there was a span of 12 bases. CDR3 length equals 16 residues. CDR3 sequence: CASSVEGLEAYNEQFF. DNA for the CDR3: TGTGCCAGCAGCGTAGAGGGCCTAGAGGCCTACAATGAGCAGTTCTTC.

This clone occurred a few times. This chain uses TRBV10-3 with TRBJ1-2; a possible D gene is TRBD1 (6 bases). Trimming pared 2 bases from V and 7 bases from J, leaving 14 bases between. The CDR3 totals 14 residues. Germline V gene data show CDR1 as ENHRY and CDR2 as SYGVKD. CDR3 nucleotides: TGTGCCATCAGTGAGATGTTGGGGGCGAGTGGCTACACCTTC. The encoded protein is CAISEMLGASGYTF.

The chain couples TRBV27 to TRBJ1-1; TRBD1 aligns across 7 bases. The J segment lost 0 bases and the V segment lost 6 bases, leaving 4 bases of the junction unmatched. CDR1 and CDR2 from the germline V gene are MNHEY and SMNVEV (reference sequence). The CDR3 sequence is 14 residues long. The CDR3 protein is CASRLGGVNTEAFF. The CDR3 nucleotides read TGTGCCAGCAGGTTAGGGGGCGTGAACACTGAAGCTTTCTTT.

The chain joins TRBV7-9 to TRBJ2-1; D may be TRBD1 or TRBD2 (5 bases each). Trimming shortened V by 1 base and J by 8 bases, and 15 bases separated the two germline ends. This CDR3 region has 15 residues. Germline V CDR1 and CDR2: SEHNR, FQNEAQ (reference sequence). The CDR3 sequence is CASSLGGAQVHEQFF. The CDR3 nucleotides read TGTGCCAGCAGCTTAGGAGGGGCGCAAGTCCATGAGCAGTTCTTC.